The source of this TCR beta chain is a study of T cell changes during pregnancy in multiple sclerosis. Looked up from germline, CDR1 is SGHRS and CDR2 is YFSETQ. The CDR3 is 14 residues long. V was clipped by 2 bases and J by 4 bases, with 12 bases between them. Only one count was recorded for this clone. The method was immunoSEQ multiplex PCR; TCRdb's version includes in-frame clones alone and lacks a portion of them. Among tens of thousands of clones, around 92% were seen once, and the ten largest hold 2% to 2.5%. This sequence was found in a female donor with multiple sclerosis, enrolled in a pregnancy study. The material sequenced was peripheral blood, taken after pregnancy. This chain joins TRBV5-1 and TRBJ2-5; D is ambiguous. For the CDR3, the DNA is TGCGCCAGCAGCTTATACACAGTCGCAGAGACCCAGTACTTC. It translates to CASSLYTVAETQYF.